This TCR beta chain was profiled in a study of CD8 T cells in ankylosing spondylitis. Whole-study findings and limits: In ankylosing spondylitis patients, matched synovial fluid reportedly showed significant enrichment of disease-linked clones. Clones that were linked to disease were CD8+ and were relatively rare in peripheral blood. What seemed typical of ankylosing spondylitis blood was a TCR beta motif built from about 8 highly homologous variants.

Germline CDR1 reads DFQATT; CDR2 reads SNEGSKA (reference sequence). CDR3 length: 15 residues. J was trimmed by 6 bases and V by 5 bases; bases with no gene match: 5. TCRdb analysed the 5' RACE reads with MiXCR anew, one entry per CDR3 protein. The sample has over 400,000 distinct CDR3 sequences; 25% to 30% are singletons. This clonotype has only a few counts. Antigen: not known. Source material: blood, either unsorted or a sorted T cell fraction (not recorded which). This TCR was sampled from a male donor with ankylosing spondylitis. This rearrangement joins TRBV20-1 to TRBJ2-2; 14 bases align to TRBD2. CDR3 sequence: CSAPRLAGGAGELFF. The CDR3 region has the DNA TGCAGTGCTCCCAGACTAGCGGGAGGGGCCGGGGAGCTGTTTTTT.